This entry lists 31 T cell receptor beta chains sequenced from one sample in a study of tumor-infiltrating lymphocytes in glioblastoma multiforme. Multiple V-beta primers and a C-beta primer amplified TCRB from RNA. TCRdb passed the multiplex PCR reads through MiXCR, listing each CDR3 protein once. The sample includes some 32,000 distinct CDR3 sequences, around 55% of them seen just once. Sequenced input: brain tumor tissue. All receptors come from a male donor with glioblastoma.

This sequence joins TRBV6-2 or TRBV6-3 and TRBJ2-1, with 11 nucleotides matching TRBD2. Germline-derived CDR1 and CDR2 are MNHEY and SVGEGT. The V gene end was trimmed by 5 bases and the J gene end by 8 bases; junction bases not matched to a gene: 8. CDR3 length: 15 amino acids. For the CDR3, the DNA is TGTGCCAGCAGTCCCCTAGCGGGGGGCCCCTATGAGCAGTTCTTC. Translating gives CASSPLAGGPYEQFF.

Of note for this clonotype: The junction differs from germline at one of its ends, possibly a read error. V and J are TRBV5-4 and TRBJ2-1; TRBD1 matches at 7 bases. CDR3 length equals 13 residues. The germline CDR1 and CDR2 sequences are SGHNT and YYREEE (reference sequence). DNA of the CDR3: TGTGCCTGCAGCCAGACAGGGTTGAACGAGCAGTTCTTC. This sequence encodes CACSQTGLNEQFF.

Notes on this clonotype: This likely comes from a read error, as the CDR3 has no conserved phenylalanine or tryptophan at its end. This rearrangement joins TRBV6-5 to TRBJ2-3, with no clear D. The CDR3 length is 15 residues. Germline V gives CDR1 MNHEY, CDR2 SVGAGI. The CDR3, as DNA: TGTGCCAGTAGTTACTCTAGACTCGGCACAGATACGCAGTATCTT. Translated: CASSYSRLGTDTQYL.

This chain links TRBV6-2 or TRBV6-3 with TRBJ1-1; 9 positions match TRBD1. This CDR3 has 16 residues. Looked up from germline, CDR1 is MNHEY and CDR2 is SVGEGT. J was trimmed by 6 bases and V by 2 bases; bases with no gene match: 10. Here the CDR3 reads CASSYGPGQGIPEAFF. The DNA for the CDR3 is TGTGCCAGCAGTTACGGGCCCGGACAGGGGATCCCTGAAGCTTTCTTT.

As regards this clonotype: Because the CDR3 is missing its conserved closing phenylalanine or tryptophan, this is likely a read error. The V gene is TRBV5-4, the J gene TRBJ1-1; D ambiguous. Germline assignment: CDR1 SGHNT and CDR2 YYREEE (reference sequence). The CDR3 covers 13 residues. Trimming took off 0 bases at V and 2 bases at J, with 5 bases between the two ends. CDR3 sequence (DNA): TGTGCCAGCAGCTTGGCAGGAAACACTGAAGCTTTCCTA. Translation: CASSLAGNTEAFL.

The genes are TRBV11-2 and TRBJ2-7, with a tentative D call TRBD2 (5 bases). With 9 bases removed from V and 7 bases from J, the gap between germline ends came to 25 bases. The CDR3 covers 15 residues. Germline V gene data show CDR1 as SGHAT and CDR2 as FQNNGV. The CDR3 sequence is CARGFSSLALYEQYF. CDR3 nucleotide sequence: TGTGCCAGAGGCTTCTCTAGCCTAGCACTATATGAGCAGTACTTC.

This clonotype was recorded many times. DNA of the CDR3: TGTGCCACCTCAGGACAGGGAACGAACACTGAAGCTTTCTTT. It yields the protein CATSGQGTNTEAFF. V gene TRBV10-3 combines with J gene TRBJ1-1, with 8 nucleotides matching TRBD1. The CDR3 totals 14 residues. V shed 10 bases, J shed 1 base, and the junction held 8 bases outside the gene matches. Per the germline V gene, CDR1 is ENHRY and CDR2 is SYGVKD.

The V gene is TRBV28, the J gene TRBJ2-1; TRBD2 agrees at 10 bases. The CDR3 is 18 amino acids. V shed 2 bases, J shed 5 bases, and the junction held 12 bases outside the gene matches. From germline, CDR1 is MDHEN and CDR2 SYDVKM. This chain's CDR3 is CASSLLSGTSVPHNEQFF. In nucleotides, the CDR3 is TGTGCCAGCAGTTTACTATCCGGGACTAGCGTCCCCCACAATGAGCAGTTCTTC.

In the case of this clonotype: An end of the junction does not agree with germline; a read error may underlie this. This chain links TRBV4-1 with TRBJ2-2; no clear D gene. CDR1 is MGHRA, CDR2 YSYEKL, per germline. The CDR3 extends over 14 amino acids. The CDR3 region is CASSQNSGSGELFF. The CDR3, as DNA: TGTGCCAGCAGCCAAAATAGTGGGTCCGGGGAGCTGTTTTTT.

Notes on this clonotype: A much larger clone differs by one base, so this may be a read error. J is TRBJ2-3 and V is TRBV20-1, with 8 nucleotides matching TRBD2. This CDR3 is 16 amino acids long. The germline V gene encodes CDR1 DFQATT and CDR2 SNEGSKA (reference sequence). The DNA of the CDR3 is TGCAGTGCTAGAGTCGGGGGGGCGAGGGATGCAGATACGCGGTATTTT. Its protein is CSARVGGARDADTRYF.

In the case of this clonotype: The junction departs from the called germline gene at one end, perhaps through a read error. The rearrangement joins TRBV20-1 to TRBJ2-2; tentative D call: TRBD2 (6 bases). Germline V gives CDR1 DFQATT, CDR2 SNEGSKA (reference sequence). The CDR3 spans 15 residues. The CDR3: CSATGSGESTGELSF. For the CDR3, the DNA is TGCAGTGCGACCGGCTCGGGGGAATCCACCGGGGAGCTGTCTTTT.

Note on this clonotype: This may be a read error: a much more frequent sequence differs by one nucleotide. V and J are TRBV5-4 and TRBJ2-5; weak D call: TRBD1 (5 bases). The CDR3 sequence is 14 residues long. CDR1 and CDR2 (germline): SGHNT, YYREEE (reference sequence). The CDR3 nucleotides read TGTGCCAGCAGCCCCGCCAGGGCGGAAGAGATCCAGTACTTC. Protein: CASSPARAEEIQYF. Full variable domain (rest looked up from reference TRBV5-4 and TRBJ2-5): ETGVTQSPTHLIKTRGQQVTLRCSSQSGHNTVSWYQQALGQGPQFIFQYYREEENGRGNFPPRFSGLQFPNYSSELNVNALELDDSALYLCASSPARAEEIQYFGPGTRLLVL.

This rearrangement joins TRBV29-1 to TRBJ1-1; TRBD1 agrees at 11 bases. Germline V gene sequence: CDR1 SQVTM, CDR2 ANQGSEA. The CDR3 runs 17 residues. J was trimmed by 10 bases and V by 0 bases; bases with no gene match: 16. Written as DNA, the CDR3 is TGCAGCGTTGAAGATAGTGCGCATGGACAGGGGGCCTTAGGAGCTTTCTTT. Protein product: CSVEDSAHGQGALGAFF.

This clonotype was observed once. A much larger clone sits a single nucleotide away, making a read error possible. This rearrangement joins TRBV7-9 to TRBJ1-6, with TRBD1 matching 8 bases. CDR3 length: 14 amino acids. The V and J ends lost 1 base and 9 bases, in that order; junction bases with no gene match: 2. From germline, CDR1 is SEHNR and CDR2 FQNEAQ (reference sequence). Written as DNA, the CDR3 is TGTGCCAGCAGCTTAGGGACAGGGTTTTCACCCCTCCACTTT. Amino acids: CASSLGTGFSPLHF.

V is TRBV6-2 or TRBV6-3 and J is TRBJ2-7, with 8 bases aligning to TRBD2. V lost 10 bases to trimming and J lost 2 bases; unmatched junction nucleotides: 7. Germline lookup yields CDR1 MNHEY and CDR2 SVGEGT. CDR3 size: 13 residues. CDR3 residues: CANIVAGTYEQYF. CDR3 coding DNA: TGTGCCAACATTGTAGCGGGAACCTACGAGCAGTACTTC.

This rearrangement joins TRBV4-1 to TRBJ2-7; D may correspond to TRBD1 or TRBD2 (6 bases each). V lost 4 bases to trimming and J lost 8 bases, with 21 bases between them. Germline V lookup: CDR1 MGHRA, CDR2 YSYEKL. This CDR3 contains 15 residues. CDR3 amino acids: CASSLQQGVAGQQYF. The CDR3 DNA follows: TGCGCCAGCAGCCTACAACAGGGAGTGGCGGGGCAGCAGTACTTC.

In regard to this clonotype: The germline gene is not matched at one end of the junction; a read error may be the cause. V gene TRBV4-2 combines with J gene TRBJ2-5, with a possible D match to TRBD1 (6 bases). Germline CDR1 is LGHNA and CDR2 is YNFKEQ. This CDR3 has 15 amino acids. The chain's CDR3 is CASCQDPDSQETQYF. The CDR3 DNA sequence: TGTGCCAGCTGCCAAGATCCGGACAGCCAAGAGACCCAGTACTTC.

Comment on this clonotype: A much more abundant neighbour one base away suggests this may be a read error. The rearrangement links TRBV5-1 to TRBJ1-2; maybe TRBD1 (5 bases). CDR1 is SGHRS and CDR2 is YFSETQ in the germline V gene. The CDR3 consists of 18 residues. CDR3 DNA sequence: TGCGCCGGCAGCTTGTTCAGCCATTCGGGACCCGAGTTTTATGGCTACACCTTC. Translated, it gives CAGSLFSHSGPEFYGYTF.

This clonotype was counted only a few times. A much larger clone is a single base away; this may be a read error. V and J are TRBV10-3 and TRBJ2-1; 10 positions match TRBD2. This CDR3 has 19 amino acids. After removal of 0 bases from V and 7 bases from J, the junction contained 15 bases not matched to a gene. The germline CDR1 and CDR2 sequences are ENHRY and SYGVKD. The CDR3 loop reads CAISESTGTAGGPRNEQFF. Written as DNA, the CDR3 is TGTGCCATCAGTGAGTCCACCGGCACAGCGGGAGGGCCGAGGAATGAGCAGTTCTTC.

This clonotype was picked up many times. The V call is TRBV5-1, the J call TRBJ1-2, with a weak D call TRBD1 (6 bases). Germline lookup yields CDR1 SGHRS and CDR2 YFSETQ. The CDR3 is 14 residues long. V was clipped by 4 bases and J by 2 bases, with 12 bases between them. CDR3: CASSPEGQNYGYTF. In nucleotides, the CDR3 is TGCGCCAGCAGCCCGGAAGGACAGAACTATGGCTACACCTTC.

With regard to this clonotype: The conserved phenylalanine or tryptophan is not found at the CDR3 terminus, so this likely reflects a read error. The chain uses TRBV10-3 and TRBJ2-1; D is unclear. The CDR3 is made up of 15 amino acids. From germline, CDR1 is ENHRY and CDR2 SYGVKD. The CDR3 DNA reads as TGTGCCATCAGTTCCAAGGGATCTTCCTATAATGAGCAGTTCTTA. Amino acids: CAISSKGSSYNEQFL.

Of note for this clonotype: At one boundary the junction diverges from the germline segment, which might be a read error. V gene TRBV20-1 combines with J gene TRBJ1-6; D not certain. Germline V gene lookup returns CDR1 DFQATT and CDR2 SNEGSKA (reference sequence). The CDR3 loop spans 15 amino acids. The CDR3 loop is CSDRERGSVNSALHF. The CDR3 DNA reads as TGCAGTGATAGAGAGCGGGGTTCCGTGAATTCAGCCCTCCACTTT.

This clonotype came up many times. The chain couples TRBV29-1 to TRBJ2-1; TRBD1 matches 9 bases. The CDR3 covers 13 residues. The germline V gene has CDR1 SQVTM and CDR2 ANQGSEA. V trimming: 5 bases; J trimming: 9 bases; junction bases outside the gene matches: 8. The CDR3 sequence is CSVTRDRDSEQFF. The CDR3 DNA is TGCAGCGTTACCCGGGACAGGGATAGTGAGCAGTTCTTC.

With regard to this clonotype: The junction shows a germline mismatch at one end, possibly a read error. V and J are TRBV5-1 and TRBJ2-1; D remains ambiguous. CDR1 is SGHRS and CDR2 is YFSETQ in the germline V gene. This CDR3 spans 11 amino acids. The chain's CDR3 is CASREYSEQFF. The CDR3 DNA reads TGCGCCAGCAGGGAATACAGTGAGCAGTTCTTC.

This clonotype was recorded at least ten times. The V and J genes are TRBV20-1 and TRBJ1-2; possibly TRBD1 for D (5 bases). The CDR3 extends over 12 amino acids. The germline V gene has CDR1 DFQATT and CDR2 SNEGSKA (reference sequence). Trimming stripped 6 bases from V and 3 bases from J, with 11 bases between. The CDR3 protein is CSAAQGDYGYTF. CDR3 sequence (DNA): TGCAGTGCGGCACAAGGGGACTATGGCTACACCTTC.

DNA for the CDR3: TGCAGTGCCCCGACTAGCGGGAGTGGTAGAGGGGAGCAGTACTTC. Translating gives CSAPTSGSGRGEQYF. The chain has TRBV20-1 and TRBJ2-7; 12 positions agree with TRBD2. The CDR3 covers 15 residues. Per the germline V gene, CDR1 is DFQATT and CDR2 is SNEGSKA (reference sequence). Trimming took 6 bases from V and 7 from J; bases not matched to a gene: 13.

The rearrangement joins TRBV29-1 to TRBJ1-2, with 7 bases matching TRBD1. Trimming took 1 base from V and 14 from J; bases not matched to a gene: 13. Germline-derived CDR1 and CDR2 are SQVTM and ANQGSEA. This CDR3 has 13 amino acids. The CDR3 coding sequence is TGCAGCGTTGAAGGCCACCGACAGGGCGCTTCTACCTTC. Protein: CSVEGHRQGASTF.

This clonotype was counted between two and nine times. This chain connects TRBV2 to TRBJ2-5; no clear D. Germline V CDR1 and CDR2: SNHLY, FYNNEI. V was clipped by 7 bases and J by 2 bases, with 11 bases between them. The CDR3 totals 13 residues. CDR3 amino acids: CASILENQETQYF. CDR3 bases: TGTGCCAGCATTCTAGAGAATCAAGAGACCCAGTACTTC.

The chain combines TRBV7-3 with TRBJ2-6; no definite D call. Per germline, CDR1 SGHTA and CDR2 FQGTGA. The CDR3 runs 15 residues. V was shortened by 5 bases and J by 5 bases, with 13 bases between the two germline ends. CDR3 nucleotides: TGTGCCAGCAGCCCCCTTTTATCTTGGGCCAACGTCCTGACTTTC. Its translation is CASSPLLSWANVLTF.

This clonotype was recorded at least ten times. The rearrangement joins TRBV5-1 to TRBJ2-3; D is undetermined. The germline gives CDR1 SGHRS, CDR2 YFSETQ. The V end was cut by 7 bases, the J end by 2 bases, with 5 bases between. CDR3 length: 11 residues. In nucleotides, the CDR3 is TGCGCCAGCGGGGACACAGATACGCAGTATTTT. It yields the protein CASGDTDTQYF.

The chain joins TRBV20-1 to TRBJ2-1, with D hard to call. Germline V CDR1 and CDR2: DFQATT, SNEGSKA (reference sequence). The CDR3 length is 11 residues. CDR3 in DNA: TGCGGTGTGGACCAATACAATGAGCAGTTCTTC. Its protein is CGVDQYNEQFF.